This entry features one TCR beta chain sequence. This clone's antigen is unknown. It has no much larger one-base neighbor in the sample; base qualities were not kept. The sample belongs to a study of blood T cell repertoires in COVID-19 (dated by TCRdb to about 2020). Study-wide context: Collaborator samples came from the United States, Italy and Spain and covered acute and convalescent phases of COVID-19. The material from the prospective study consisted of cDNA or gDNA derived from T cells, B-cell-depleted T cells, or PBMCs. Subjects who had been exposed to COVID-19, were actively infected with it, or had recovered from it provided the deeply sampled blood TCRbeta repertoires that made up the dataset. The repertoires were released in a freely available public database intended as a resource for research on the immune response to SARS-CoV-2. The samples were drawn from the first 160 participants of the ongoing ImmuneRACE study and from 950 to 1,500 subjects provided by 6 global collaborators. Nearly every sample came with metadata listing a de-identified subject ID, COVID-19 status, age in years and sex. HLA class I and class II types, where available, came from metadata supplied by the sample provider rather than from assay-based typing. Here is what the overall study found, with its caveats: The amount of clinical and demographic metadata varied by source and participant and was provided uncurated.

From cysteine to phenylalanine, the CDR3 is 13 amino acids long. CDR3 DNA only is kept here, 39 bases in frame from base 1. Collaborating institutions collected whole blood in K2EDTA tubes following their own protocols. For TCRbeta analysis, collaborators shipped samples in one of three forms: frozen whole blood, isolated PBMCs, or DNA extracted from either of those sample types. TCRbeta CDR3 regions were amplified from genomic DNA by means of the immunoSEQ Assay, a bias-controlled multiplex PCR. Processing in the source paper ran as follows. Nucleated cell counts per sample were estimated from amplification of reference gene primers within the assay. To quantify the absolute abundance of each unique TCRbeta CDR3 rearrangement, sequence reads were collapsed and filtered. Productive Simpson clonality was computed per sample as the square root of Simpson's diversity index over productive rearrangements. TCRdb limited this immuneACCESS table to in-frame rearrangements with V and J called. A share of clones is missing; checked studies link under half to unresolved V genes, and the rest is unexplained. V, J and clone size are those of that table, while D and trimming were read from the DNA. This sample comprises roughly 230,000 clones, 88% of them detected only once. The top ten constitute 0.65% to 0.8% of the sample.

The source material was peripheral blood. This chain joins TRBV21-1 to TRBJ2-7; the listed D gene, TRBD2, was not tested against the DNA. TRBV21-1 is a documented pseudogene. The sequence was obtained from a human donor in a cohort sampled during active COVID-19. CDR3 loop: CASSMGPRGEQYF. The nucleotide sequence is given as TGTGCCAGCAGCATGGGTCCACGGGGCGAGCAGTACTTC.